This T cell receptor beta chain was recorded in a study of T-cell reconstitution after alpha-beta-depleted transplantation in children. TCRbeta library construction was performed incorporating unique molecular identifiers. From the PCR reads, TCRdb called clonotypes with MiXCR, one entry per CDR3 protein. Counted here are around 200,000 distinct CDR3 sequences, 8% to 10% occurring once; the ten biggest clones make up approximately 6.2%. CDR1 and CDR2 from the germline V gene are SEHNR and FQNEAQ (reference sequence). The CDR3 is made up of 16 amino acids. The V end lost 1 base, the J end lost 6 bases, and 15 bases lay between the germline ends.

The TCR was taken from a human donor who donated a stem cell graft to a child with acute lymphoblastic leukemia. The chain combines TRBV7-9 with TRBJ1-4; D remains unclear. This sample comprised PBMCs from the stem cell graft donor, obtained from the stem cell graft. CDR3 DNA sequence: TGTGCCAGCAGCTTAGGTCCGCGTGCCCGGGATGAAAAACTGTTTTTT. The encoded protein is CASSLGPRARDEKLFF.